This entry features one TCR beta chain sequence. Its antigen remains unknown. The data belong to a study of coeliac disease. Here immunoSEQ multiplex PCR was the method, and the copy in TCRdb shows in-frame clones only, minus some. The sample contains about 1,700 clones, 65% to 85% of which appear only once. This CDR3 has 13 residues. The junction had 10 bases not matched to a gene; V was cut back by 7 bases and J by 8 bases. The germline gives CDR1 MNHEY, CDR2 SVGAGI. Regarding the study as a whole: Intraepithelial and lamina propria fractions were not highly pure.

The sequencing sample was made of lymphocytes from the gut lamina propria. J is TRBJ2-5 and V is TRBV6-5, with 7 bases identical to TRBD2. The sequence was collected from a human donor without celiac disease. The CDR3 region is CASTGGGGSTQYF. The DNA of the CDR3 is TGTGCCAGCACCGGAGGCGGGGGAAGTACCCAGTACTTC.